A selection of T cell receptor beta chains follows, all from one sample in a study of blood T cell repertoires in COVID-19. Sequenced by immunoSEQ multiplex PCR; TCRdb stores in-frame clones only, minus some. Among roughly 250,000 clones, approximately 91% were seen once, and the ten largest hold 2% to 2.5%. Source material: peripheral blood. These receptors all stem from a woman aged 40 to 50 who had recovered from COVID-19. Each CDR3 is given with its conserved first and last residue. The D gene is left open where the match is weak. For some rows the clone size is stated as once, few or many, or as a class when expanded; others skip it.

15,TRBJ2-4,TRBV7-2,-,-,TGTGCCAGCAGCATCCAACCCGGGACTCCTAACATTCAGTACTTC,CASSIQPGTPNIQYF
15,TRBJ1-3,TRBV5-1,TRBD1,-,TGCGCCAGCAGCGGGACAGGGGGCGGTGGAAACACCATATATTTT,CASSGTGGGGNTIYF
16,TRBJ1-4,TRBV9,-,-,TGTGCCAGCAGCGTATCCGGTCAGGGCGCGCAAGAAAAACTGTTTTTT,CASSVSGQGAQEKLFF
15,TRBJ2-7,TRBV28,TRBD1,-,TGTGCCAGCATCGGCGGACAGGGGGCCGCCTACGAGCAGTACTTC,CASIGGQGAAYEQYF
15,TRBJ2-7,TRBV19,TRBD1,once,TGTGCCAGTAGCCTCCAGGGGGCCACCGGTTACGAGCAGTACTTC,CASSLQGATGYEQYF
14,TRBJ2-7,TRBV5-8,TRBD1,-,TGTGCCAGCAGCCACGGACAGGTTGGCGACGAGCAGTACTTC,CASSHGQVGDEQYF
12,TRBJ1-2,TRBV7-9,-,-,TGTGCCAGCAGCTTACAGGGTTATGGCTACACCTTC,CASSLQGYGYTF
14,TRBJ2-7,TRBV6-5,TRBD1,-,TGTGCCAGCTCCCGGGACAGGGGATCGATCGAGCAGTACTTC,CASSRDRGSIEQYF
13,TRBJ2-5,TRBV6-5,-,-,TGTGCCAGCAGTTACGGGGGCAAAGAGACCCAGTACTTC,CASSYGGKETQYF
12,TRBJ2-7,TRBV5-1,-,-,TGCGCCAGCAGCGCCTCAGGGTCCGAGCAGTACTTC,CASSASGSEQYF
15,TRBJ2-3,TRBV7-3,TRBD2,-,TGTGCCAGCAGCCTGGGACTAGCGGGGAAGCATACGCAGTATTTT,CASSLGLAGKHTQYF
16,TRBJ1-2,TRBV19,-,-,TGTGCCAGTAGTATTAACGGGAAAAGGATCAACTATGGCTACACCTTC,CASSINGKRINYGYTF
18,TRBJ1-2,TRBV7-2,TRBD1,once,TGTGCCAGCAGCCACAAGGGGGCAGAGCCGATCCCTAACTATGGCTACACCTTC,CASSHKGAEPIPNYGYTF
18,TRBJ1-5,TRBV6-2/TRBV6-3,-,-,TGTGCCAGCAGTTACGGCAATCAGGGACTTAGGAGCAATCAGCCCCAGCATTTT,CASSYGNQGLRSNQPQHF
16,TRBJ2-3,TRBV3-1/TRBV3-2,TRBD2,-,TGTGCCAGCAGCCAAGTTAGCGGGGGGGCAACAGATACGCAGTATTTT,CASSQVSGGATDTQYF
15,TRBJ1-3,TRBV7-9,TRBD1,-,TGTGCCAGCAGCCCCGACAGGGGGATAGGAAACACCATATATTTT,CASSPDRGIGNTIYF
18,TRBJ2-7,TRBV6-2/TRBV6-3,TRBD2,-,TGTGCCAGCAGTCCCCGGACTAGCGGGACGATTTCGGGGGGCGAGCAGTACTTC,CASSPRTSGTISGGEQYF
17,TRBJ1-5,TRBV7-8,TRBD1,-,TGTGCCAGCAGCTTAGCCCCCGGGACAGGGGGGACTCAGCCCCAGCATTTT,CASSLAPGTGGTQPQHF
13,TRBJ2-5,TRBV19,-,-,TGTGCCAGTAGTCCCGCGGGAACGGAGACCCAGTACTTC,CASSPAGTETQYF
13,TRBJ1-5,TRBV24-1,TRBD1,-,TGTGCCACCAGCCCGACAGGGAATCAGCCCCAGCATTTT,CATSPTGNQPQHF
18,TRBJ2-3,TRBV5-5,TRBD2,-,TGTGCCAGCAGCCCGAGATGGACTAGCGGGGGGGCAATGGATACGCAGTATTTT,CASSPRWTSGGAMDTQYF
15,TRBJ2-5,TRBV6-5,-,-,TGTGCCAGCAGTCCGTGGGGGGGGGCGGTAGAGACCCAGTACTTC,CASSPWGGAVETQYF
14,TRBJ1-5,TRBV27,-,-,TGTGCCAGCAGGGGCTTGAGTAGCAATCAGCCCCAGCATTTT,CASRGLSSNQPQHF
14,TRBJ1-5,TRBV15,TRBD1,few,TGTGCCACCGCAGACAGGGAAAGCAATCAGCCCCAGCATTTT,CATADRESNQPQHF
12,TRBJ2-7,TRBV28,-,-,TGTGCCAGCAGTTTACTTCAGGGAAAGCAGTACTTC,CASSLLQGKQYF
17,TRBJ1-6,TRBV3-1/TRBV3-2,TRBD1,-,TGTGCCAGCAGCCACCCAGAAAACCGGGACAGGGCATCACCCCTCCACTTT,CASSHPENRDRASPLHF
17,TRBJ1-4,TRBV4-3,-,-,TGCGCCAGCAGCCTCATGGGGGGGATGGGAACTAATGAAAAACTGTTTTTT,CASSLMGGMGTNEKLFF
16,TRBJ2-2,TRBV13,TRBD1,-,TGTGCCAGCAGCTTAAGGTCTACAGGGGGAACCGGGGAGCTGTTTTTT,CASSLRSTGGTGELFF
14,TRBJ2-7,TRBV3-1/TRBV3-2,-,-,TGTGCCAGCAGCCAAGGTCCCGGGTACTACGAGCAGTACTTC,CASSQGPGYYEQYF
14,TRBJ2-7,TRBV7-2,TRBD1,-,TGTGCCAGCAGCTGGGACAGGGGGTCCTACGAGCAGTACTTC,CASSWDRGSYEQYF
16,TRBJ2-6,TRBV7-2,-,-,TGTGCCAGCAGAAATTTAGGGGGCTCTGGGGCCAACGTCCTGACTTTC,CASRNLGGSGANVLTF
12,TRBJ1-1,TRBV5-6,-,medium-sized,TGTGCCAGCAGCTTGCGGGGAACTGAAGCTTTCTTT,CASSLRGTEAFF
15,TRBJ2-1,TRBV14,TRBD2,-,TGTGCCAGCAGCCAAATAGCGGGAGGTGGAAATGAGCAGTTCTTC,CASSQIAGGGNEQFF
14,TRBJ2-3,TRBV6-5,TRBD1,-,TGTGCCAGCACCCGACAGGGGGCGCGTGATACGCAGTATTTT,CASTRQGARDTQYF
18,TRBJ2-6,TRBV15,-,-,TGTGCCACCAGCAGAGATCACGTCCGGGTCTCTGGGGCCAACGTCCTGACTTTC,CATSRDHVRVSGANVLTF
15,TRBJ1-5,TRBV7-2,TRBD1,-,TGTGCCAGCAGCTTAGATCCAACAGGGGTACAGCCCCAGCATTTT,CASSLDPTGVQPQHF
14,TRBJ1-2,TRBV9,TRBD1,-,TGTGCCAGCAGCCCCAGGGACAGGAACTATGGCTACACCTTC,CASSPRDRNYGYTF
15,TRBJ2-3,TRBV10-3,TRBD1,few,TGTGCCATCAGCCCCGGGACAGGGGATGCAGATACGCAGTATTTT,CAISPGTGDADTQYF
17,TRBJ2-7,TRBV9,TRBD1,-,TGTGCCAGCAGCGTAGTTGTCGGACAGGGGGACTCCTACGAGCAGTACTTC,CASSVVVGQGDSYEQYF
14,TRBJ1-6,TRBV6-2/TRBV6-3,-,once,TGTGCCAGCAGTTACTCCGACAGTAATTCACCCCTCCACTTT,CASSYSDSNSPLHF
14,TRBJ1-6,TRBV27,TRBD1,-,TGTGCCAGCAGGGACAGGGATTATAATTCACCCCTCCACTTT,CASRDRDYNSPLHF
14,TRBJ2-3,TRBV7-9,-,once,TGTGCCAGCAGCCCCGGTATGAGCACAGATACGCAGTATTTT,CASSPGMSTDTQYF
16,TRBJ1-2,TRBV21-1,-,once,TGTGCCAGCAGCACCCGGACAGGGGGGTTCGTCTATGGCTACACCTTC,CASSTRTGGFVYGYTF
17,TRBJ2-5,TRBV9,TRBD2,-,TGTGCCAGCAGCCCTCGTCCCGGGACTAGCGCTCCAGAGACCCAGTACTTC,CASSPRPGTSAPETQYF
14,TRBJ2-1,TRBV27,-,-,TGTGCCAGCAGTCTTAGACTAGGTTTGCATGAGCAGTTCTTC,CASSLRLGLHEQFF
13,TRBJ2-3,TRBV19,-,-,TGTGCCAGTAGTATCCGAGGAGCAGATACGCAGTATTTT,CASSIRGADTQYF
14,TRBJ1-6,TRBV30,-,few,TGTGCCTGGAGTAAATGGGGCGAAAATTCACCCCTCCACTTT,CAWSKWGENSPLHF
14,TRBJ1-1,TRBV7-2,-,-,TGTGCCAGCAGCGTAGGGAGGGAGAACACTGAAGCTTTCTTT,CASSVGRENTEAFF
17,TRBJ2-3,TRBV30,TRBD2,once,TGTGCCTGGAGTGTCTCGCTTCTAGCGGGAAGCACAGATACGCAGTATTTT,CAWSVSLLAGSTDTQYF
13,TRBJ2-5,TRBV7-9,-,-,TGTGCCAGCAGCTTCAGGGAGGCAGAGACCCAGTACTTC,CASSFREAETQYF
16,TRBJ1-5,TRBV5-6,TRBD1,-,TGTGCCAGCAGTTCTTACAGGGGGCCTATGGATCAGCCCCAGCATTTT,CASSSYRGPMDQPQHF
19,TRBJ2-7,TRBV19,TRBD2,-,TGTGCCAGTAGTATAAGCCTCGGGTCTAGCGGGGGAAAGTTATACGAGCAGTACTTC,CASSISLGSSGGKLYEQYF
14,TRBJ1-2,TRBV20-1,TRBD1,-,TGCAGTGCTAGTTTAGGGGGCGCGGACTATGGCTACACCTTC,CSASLGGADYGYTF
18,TRBJ2-1,TRBV6-4,TRBD2,-,TGTGCCAGCAGTGTTACCTCGGGACTAGCGGGGGGGCCGGGTGAGCAGTTCTTC,CASSVTSGLAGGPGEQFF
13,TRBJ1-5,TRBV30,-,-,TGTGCCTCGGGGAGACAGGGCAATCAGCCCCAGCATTTT,CASGRQGNQPQHF
14,TRBJ1-1,TRBV27,TRBD1,-,TGTGCCAGCAGGCCGGACAGGGGTGGCACTGAAGCTTTCTTT,CASRPDRGGTEAFF
17,TRBJ1-6,TRBV5-1,TRBD1,-,TGCGCCAGCAGCGCTGGACAGGGAGTCTCCATCAATTCACCCCTCCACTTT,CASSAGQGVSINSPLHF